Sequencing of this TCR beta chain was carried out in a study of blood T cell repertoires in COVID-19. Across the whole study: The United States, Italy and Spain provided the acute and convalescent COVID-19 samples. T cells, B-cell-depleted T cells, or PBMCs supplied cDNA or gDNA.

In the original workflow: Estimation of nucleated cell counts was performed using reference gene primer amplification. Sequenced by immunoSEQ multiplex PCR; TCRdb stores in-frame clones only, minus some. That table supplies the V and J calls and clone size; D and trimming were determined from the DNA. The sample yields about 160,000 clones, roughly 80% seen once. One Seattle source followed patients from active infection through their disease course. V was clipped by 6 bases and J by 6 bases; unmatched bases: 9. Germline loops: CDR1 MNHEY, CDR2 SVGAGI. This CDR3 comprises 14 residues. This TCR derives from a woman aged 40 to 50 with COVID-19, enrolled during active disease. The specimen sequenced was peripheral blood. The chain carries TRBV6-5 and TRBJ1-1; 8 bases align to TRBD1. CDR3 DNA sequence: TGTGCCAGCAGGGTAAAACGACAGGGGCCTGAAGCTTTCTTT. It encodes CASRVKRQGPEAFF.